This TCR beta chain appears in the sequencing data of a study of T-cell reconstitution after alpha-beta-depleted transplantation in children (TCRdb year 2016). Regarding the complete study: Using TCR repertoire profiling, the study quantitatively followed how T-cell immune reconstitution unfolded in children after TCRalphabeta/CD19-depleted allogeneic hematopoietic cell transplantation.

As concerns this clonotype: It has no known antigen specificity. Per-base qualities were not stored, and no clone one base away is much larger.

Study-wide conclusions, independent of this receptor: Over the following months the frequencies of hyperexpanded clones went down, and after one year T-cell counts and TCRbeta diversity were mostly credited to newly produced T cells. The apparently early recovery of alphabetaT-cell counts about two months after transplant reportedly depended on only several hundred rapidly expanded clones that came from non-depleted graft cells. In some patients, the high TCRbeta diversity seen at day 60 was put down to recipient T cells and intrathymic progenitors that had survived conditioning.

What this sample's treatment or condition label stands for: allogeneic hematopoietic cell transplantation with graft depleted of TCRalphabeta T cells and CD19 B cells. Transplant recipients were children who received TCRalphabeta/CD19-depleted allogeneic hematopoietic cell grafts. The V and J ends are trimmed by 3 bases and 2 bases, leaving 14 bases between them. From the germline V gene (reference sequence), CDR1 is DFQATT and CDR2 is SNEGSKA. The CDR3 goes from the cysteine to the phenylalanine over 14 residues. Only the CDR3 DNA is retained, 42 bases long and in frame from the first base. The library was made by PCR. The instrument was an Illumina HiSeq 2500. Molecular barcoding was employed in the preparation of TCR libraries, with unique molecular identifiers being used to normalize TCRbeta repertoire quantification. TCRdb redid the processing of the public reads, applying fastp at Q25 and MiXCR, and retained in-frame beta chains. CDR3 protein duplicates are merged, each entry listing the most common genes and DNA. For this sample the table gives tens of thousands of distinct CDR3 sequences, of which roughly 46% were detected only once. Around 98% of the sample comes from the top ten.

The sample consisted of PBMCs, mostly from graft donor cells, taken 360 days after TCRalphabeta/CD19-depleted stem cell transplant. The V and J segments used are TRBV20-1 and TRBJ2-7; the D gene could be either TRBD1 or TRBD2, each agreeing at 6 bases. The receptor comes from a male patient between 5 and 17 years old who had a stem cell transplant for acute lymphoblastic leukemia, so the T cells may come from the graft donor. The bases are TGCAGTGCTAGTAGGGGGGACGCCACCTACGAGCAGTACTTC. Translated, it reads CSASRGDATYEQYF.